This passage covers 5 T cell receptor beta chains from one sample sequenced in a study of T-cell memory formation after mild COVID-19. TCRdb re-called the 5' RACE reads with MiXCR, one entry per CDR3 protein. The data contain around 410,000 distinct CDR3 sequences, about a quarter of them singletons. Sequenced: PBMCs or a T cell subset sorted from them (not recorded which). The receptors were gathered from an adult woman who had mild COVID-19 (a few samples of this study predate the infection). Cell type and time point are not known.

This clonotype was picked up a small number of times. The V and J genes are TRBV12-3 or TRBV12-4 and TRBJ2-3, with TRBD2 matching over 11 bases. This CDR3 is 15 amino acids long. The trim removed 7 bases at V and 4 bases at J, leaving 7 bases unmatched. Written as DNA, the CDR3 is TGTGCCAGCACCATAGCGGGGGGGCTCGCAGATACGCAGTATTTT. Residues: CASTIAGGLADTQYF.

The chain carries TRBV3-1 and TRBJ2-7; D gene unclear. V lost 1 base, J lost 3 bases, and 13 bases lay in between. The germline CDR1 and CDR2 sequences are LGHDT and YNNKEL (reference sequence). The CDR3 length is 15 residues. CDR3 region: CASSQGTRAIYEQYF. In nucleotides, the CDR3 is TGTGCCAGCAGCCAAGGAACACGGGCCATCTACGAGCAGTACTTC.

This sequence joins TRBV5-1 and TRBJ1-4; no reliable D call. The CDR3 is 13 amino acids. V gave up 0 bases and J gave up 7 bases, with 7 bases separating them. The germline V gene has CDR1 SGHRS and CDR2 YFSETQ. CDR3 residues: CASSLGETEKLFF. The CDR3 DNA reads TGCGCCAGCAGCTTGGGAGAAACTGAAAAACTGTTTTTT.

This clonotype was observed a few times. The chain combines TRBV10-3 with TRBJ2-3; D unresolved. Germline V CDR1 and CDR2: ENHRY, SYGVKD. The CDR3 contains 12 residues. Trimming shortened V by 0 bases and J by 5 bases, and 3 bases separated the two germline ends. CDR3 protein: CAISESRDTQYF. DNA for the CDR3: TGTGCCATCAGTGAGTCGCGAGATACGCAGTATTTT.

The V gene is TRBV12-3 or TRBV12-4, the J gene TRBJ2-3, with D possibly TRBD1 on 8 matching bases. Trimming took off 5 bases at V and 6 bases at J, with 21 bases between the two ends. CDR3 length: 16 residues. CDR3 in amino acids: CASSPRQGAGGDTQYF. Written as DNA, the CDR3 is TGTGCCAGCAGTCCCCGTCAGGGGGCCGGGGGGGATACGCAGTATTTT.